This T cell receptor beta chain is from a study of T cells after yellow fever vaccination. Study-level findings and limits: Abundant clonotypes from the bulk population could contaminate FACS-sorted repertoires. Most primary-vaccination clones recurred post-booster (approximately 96% CD4, over 70% CD8).

Each CDR3 protein gets one entry after TCRdb re-called the 5' RACE reads with MiXCR. This table holds more than 300,000 distinct CDR3 sequences, about 10% found once. Per the germline V gene, CDR1 is PRHDT and CDR2 is FYEKMQ (reference sequence). J gave up 7 bases and V 0 bases, and 3 bases lay outside the gene matches. This CDR3 has 14 amino acids. This clonotype showed up just a few times. The antigen is undetermined. V is TRBV13 and J is TRBJ1-1; 9 bases match TRBD1. The origin of this receptor is a man in his late teens or twenties who received the YFV17D yellow fever vaccine. The sample in question was CD4+ T cells sorted from PBMCs, obtained 45 days after the yellow fever booster vaccination. The CDR3 reads CASSLGRQGVEAFF. The CDR3 region has the DNA TGTGCCAGCAGCTTAGGCCGACAGGGGGTTGAAGCTTTCTTT.